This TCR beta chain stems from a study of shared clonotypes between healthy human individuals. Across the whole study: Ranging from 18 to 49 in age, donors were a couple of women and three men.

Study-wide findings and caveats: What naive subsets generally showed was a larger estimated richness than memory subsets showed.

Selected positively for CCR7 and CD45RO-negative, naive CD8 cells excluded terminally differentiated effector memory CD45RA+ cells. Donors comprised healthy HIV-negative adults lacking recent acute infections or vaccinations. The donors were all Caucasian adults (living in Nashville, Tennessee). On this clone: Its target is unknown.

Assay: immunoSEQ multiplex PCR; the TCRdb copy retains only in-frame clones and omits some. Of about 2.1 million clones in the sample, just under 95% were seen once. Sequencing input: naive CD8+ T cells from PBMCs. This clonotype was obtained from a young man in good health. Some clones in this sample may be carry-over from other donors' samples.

CDR3 sequence reads: CASSARQGRSGYTF. As DNA, the CDR3 is TGTGCCAGTAGTGCTAGACAGGGAAGGTCTGGCTACACCTTC. The rearrangement links TRBV19 to TRBJ1-2; 7 positions match TRBD1. Per the germline V gene, CDR1 is LNHDA and CDR2 is SQIVND (reference sequence). The CDR3 spans 14 residues. V trimming: 5 bases; J trimming: 7 bases; junction bases outside the gene matches: 10.